The sequence of this T cell receptor beta chain was determined in a study of neurological immune-mediated disorders. This clonotype occurred many times. A single record per CDR3 protein comes from TCRdb applying MiXCR to the 5' RACE reads. The sample has approximately 40,000 distinct CDR3 sequences, 4% to 5.5% seen once. The sequenced sample consisted of CD4+ T cells from blood. This receptor was taken from a man aged 18-30 years in good health.

In DNA form, the CDR3 reads TGTGCCAGCAGCTCCCGGGACAGGTTGAATGAGCAGTTCTTC. It specifies CASSSRDRLNEQFF. The gene calls are TRBV12-3 or TRBV12-4 and TRBJ2-1; the match to TRBD1 covers 8 bases. The CDR3 is made up of 14 amino acids. After removal of 6 bases from V and 7 bases from J, the junction contained 8 bases not matched to a gene.